The clone carrying this TCR beta chain was counted between two and nine times. Its antigen is not identified. This specimen comes from a study of T cell repertoires in cytomegalovirus infection. Overall study context: Public TCR beta signatures provided an indication of both CMV infection and a matching HLA type.

From the reads, TCRdb called clonotypes with MiXCR, one entry per CDR3 protein. In the table there are 640,000 or so distinct CDR3 sequences, approximately 33% of which are singletons. This CDR3 contains 14 residues. In germline, CDR1 is MNHEY, CDR2 SVGEGT. The V end was cut by 2 bases, the J end by 8 bases, with 13 bases between. The material sequenced was cultured PBMCs, taken from culture after CMV antigen stimulation. The source of this sequence is a human donor in good health (CMV status not recorded). Some clones in this sample may be carry-over from other donors' samples. This chain links TRBV6-2 or TRBV6-3 with TRBJ2-1; D is perhaps TRBD2 (5 bases). The CDR3 protein is CASSYRLAKDEQFF. Here the CDR3 DNA reads TGTGCCAGCAGTTACCGTTTAGCGAAGGATGAGCAGTTCTTC.